The present entry profiles one T cell receptor beta chain with its context. What it recognizes is unknown. The culture ran for around nine days, and then CD4+ T cells were isolated. A half-volume exchange with IL-2 medium occurred on days 3 and 7. The sample belongs to a study of vaccination effects on CD4 cells after COVID-19. Study summary: As their vaccination, participants received two doses of either BNT162b2 or mRNA-1273. With approximately 9.6 ug/ml peptides and about 9.2 IU/ml IL-2, over 1.5 million PBMC per well were cultured.

Using immunoSEQ multiplex PCR, the repertoire was profiled, and TCRdb retains in-frame clones only, with some absent. Among over 65,000 clones, approximately 77% were seen once, and the ten largest hold under 2.5%. Source: CD4+ T cells from PBMCs cultured without peptide, taken before COVID-19 vaccination. The origin of this receptor is a human donor who received a COVID-19 vaccine.

This CDR3 reads CASSLDGGAVNEQFF. The CDR3 DNA reads as TGTGCCAGCAGCTTAGACGGGGGGGCGGTCAATGAGCAGTTCTTC. The chain is built from TRBV7-7 and TRBJ2-1; 8 bases match TRBD2. V was pared by 1 base and J by 6 bases, with 5 bases of the junction left unmatched. CDR1 SSHAT and CDR2 FNYEAQ come from the germline V gene (reference sequence). This CDR3 contains 15 residues.